These T cell receptor beta chains were read from a single sample in a study of OX40 agonist ivuxolimab in advanced cancers. Only in-frame clones appear in the TCRdb table, and some are missing; sequencing was by immunoSEQ multiplex PCR. The table has about 49,000 clones, 85% to 90% seen once. The specimen comprised CD4+ or CD8+ T cells sorted from blood, sampled in a trial of the OX40 agonist ivuxolimab. These receptors came from an adult with an advanced solid tumor such as melanoma, head and neck, liver or kidney cancer. The CDR3 runs from the conserved cysteine through the conserved F or W.

TRBV5-1,CASSGRQGADTGELFF
TRBV5-4,CATRGGPISPLHF
TRBV30,CAWGGTDTQYF
TRBV2,CATQQGATTGELFF
TRBV11-1,CASSLGGAYNEQFF
TRBV21-1,CASSKAVGGPAFF
TRBV6-5,CASRSGTRRGYTF
TRBV30,CAWSPRFEQFF
TRBV29-1,CSVRRPTDTQYF
TRBV5-1,CASSLETRVSYTF
TRBV19,CASSNQGARNEQFF
TRBV11-1,CASSLQGFQETQYF
TRBV4-2,CASSQGGQHTGELFF
TRBV5-1,CASSFTRGANTGELFF
TRBV27,CASSTTPGTSSYNEQFF
TRBV28,CASSLMGTVSGKLFF
TRBV30,CAWSGTGNTFF
TRBV29-1,CSVEVGDIQYF
TRBV19,CASTRSAGGANVLTF
TRBV5-1,CASRQRQNTEAFF
TRBV7-3,CASSLDRVYGYTF
TRBV28,CASSSGQGRQPQHF
TRBV28,CASWTSGSREQYF
TRBV6-6,CASSYGGGNQETQYF
TRBV20-1,CSQQYADTQYF
TRBV5-1,CASSSQGNEQYF
TRBV7-3,CASSLRDSPTDTQYF
TRBV2,CASSVETYNEQFF
TRBV4-2,CASSRDRGNTEAFF
TRBV4-2,CASSQPGFGPLNGYTF
TRBV20-1,CSATPSWEQYF
TRBV7-2,CASSLDGSMDTEAFF
TRBV28,CASSLNHRGRGGEKLFF